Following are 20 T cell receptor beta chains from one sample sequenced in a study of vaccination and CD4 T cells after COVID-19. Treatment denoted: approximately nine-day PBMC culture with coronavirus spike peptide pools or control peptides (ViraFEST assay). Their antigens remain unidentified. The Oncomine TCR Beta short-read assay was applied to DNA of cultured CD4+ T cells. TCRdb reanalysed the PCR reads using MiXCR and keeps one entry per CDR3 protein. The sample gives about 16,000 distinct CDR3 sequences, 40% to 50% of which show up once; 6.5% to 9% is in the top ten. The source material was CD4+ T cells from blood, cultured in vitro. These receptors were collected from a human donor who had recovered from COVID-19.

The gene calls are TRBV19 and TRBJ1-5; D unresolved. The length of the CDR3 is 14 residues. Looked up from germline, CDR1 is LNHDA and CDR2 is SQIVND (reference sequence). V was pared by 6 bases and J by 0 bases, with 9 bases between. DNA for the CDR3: TGTGCCAGTAGGAGGGTGAATAGCAATCAGCCCCAGCATTTT. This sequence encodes CASRRVNSNQPQHF.

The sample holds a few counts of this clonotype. CDR3 protein: CASSLSSYNEQFF. In DNA, the CDR3 is TGTGCCAGCAGCTTGAGCTCCTACAATGAGCAGTTCTTC. The chain combines TRBV2 with TRBJ2-1; D not resolved. V lost 6 bases to trimming and J lost 0 bases, with 6 bases between them. Germline CDR1 is SNHLY and CDR2 is FYNNEI. The CDR3 runs 13 residues.

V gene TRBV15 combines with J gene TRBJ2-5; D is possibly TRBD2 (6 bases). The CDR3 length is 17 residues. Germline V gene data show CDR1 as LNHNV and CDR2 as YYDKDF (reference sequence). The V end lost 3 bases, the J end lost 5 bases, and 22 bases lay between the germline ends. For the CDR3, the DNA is TGTGCCACCAGCAGGCCTAGCGCCAGGCGCTCGGGGGAGACCCAGTACTTC. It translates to CATSRPSARRSGETQYF.

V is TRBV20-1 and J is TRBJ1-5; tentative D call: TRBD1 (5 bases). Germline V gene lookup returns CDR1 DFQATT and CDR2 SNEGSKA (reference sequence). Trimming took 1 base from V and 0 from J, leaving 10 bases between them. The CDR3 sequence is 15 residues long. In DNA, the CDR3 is TGCAGTGCTAGAGTAGGACACTATAGCAATCAGCCCCAGCATTTT. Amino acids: CSARVGHYSNQPQHF.

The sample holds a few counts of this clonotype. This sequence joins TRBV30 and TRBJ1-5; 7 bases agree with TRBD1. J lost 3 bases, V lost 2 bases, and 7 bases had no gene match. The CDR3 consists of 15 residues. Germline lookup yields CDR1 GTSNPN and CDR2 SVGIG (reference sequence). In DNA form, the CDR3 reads TGTGCCTGGAGTTCCGACAGGGTTTTCAATCAGCCCCAGCATTTT. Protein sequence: CAWSSDRVFNQPQHF.

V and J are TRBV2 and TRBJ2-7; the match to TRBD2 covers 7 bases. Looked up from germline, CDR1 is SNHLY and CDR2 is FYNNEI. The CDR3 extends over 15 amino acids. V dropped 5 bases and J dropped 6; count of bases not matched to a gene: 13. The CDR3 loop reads CASSRRLAIAGEQYF. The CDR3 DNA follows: TGTGCCAGCAGTAGAAGACTAGCCATCGCGGGCGAGCAGTACTTC.

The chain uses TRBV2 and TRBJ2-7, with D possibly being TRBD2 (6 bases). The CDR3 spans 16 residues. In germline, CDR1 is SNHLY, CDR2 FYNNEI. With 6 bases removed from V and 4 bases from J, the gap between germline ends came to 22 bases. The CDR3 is CASRGLSDLLAYEQYF. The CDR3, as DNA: TGTGCCAGCAGGGGACTTTCAGACCTGTTAGCTTACGAGCAGTACTTC.

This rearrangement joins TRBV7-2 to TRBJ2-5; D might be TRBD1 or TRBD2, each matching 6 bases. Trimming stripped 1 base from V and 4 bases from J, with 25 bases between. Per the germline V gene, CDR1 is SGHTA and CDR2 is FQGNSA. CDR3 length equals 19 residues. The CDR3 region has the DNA TGTGCCAGCAGCTTAGATTTCGGATGGGGGGCGAGTCTTCGAGAGACCCAGTACTTC. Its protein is CASSLDFGWGASLRETQYF.

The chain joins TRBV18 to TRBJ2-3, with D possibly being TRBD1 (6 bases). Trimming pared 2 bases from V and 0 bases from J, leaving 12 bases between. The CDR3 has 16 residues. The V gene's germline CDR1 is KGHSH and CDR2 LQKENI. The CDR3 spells CASSPTVRGSTDTQYF. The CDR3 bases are TGTGCCAGCTCACCAACGGTCAGGGGCAGCACAGATACGCAGTATTTT.

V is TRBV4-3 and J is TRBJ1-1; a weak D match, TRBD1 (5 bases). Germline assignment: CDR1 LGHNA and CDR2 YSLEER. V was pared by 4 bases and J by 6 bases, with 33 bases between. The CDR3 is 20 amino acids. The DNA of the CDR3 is TGCGCCAGCAGCCTAGTACGTCTAGGGTTGTTGGACAATATTGAAGCTGAAGCTTTCTTT. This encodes CASSLVRLGLLDNIEAEAFF.

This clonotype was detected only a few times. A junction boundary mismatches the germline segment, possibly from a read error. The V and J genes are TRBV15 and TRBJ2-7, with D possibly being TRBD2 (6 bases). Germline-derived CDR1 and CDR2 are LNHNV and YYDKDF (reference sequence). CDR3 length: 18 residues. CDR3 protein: CATSGEMWRAGINYEQYF. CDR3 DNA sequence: TGTGCCACCAGCGGAGAGATGTGGAGGGCCGGGATTAACTACGAGCAGTACTTC. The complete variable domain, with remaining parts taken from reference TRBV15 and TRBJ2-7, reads DAMVIQNPRYQVTQFGKPVTLSCSQTLNHNVMYWYQQKSSQAPKLLFHYYDKDFNNEADTPDNFQSRRPNTSFCFLDIRSPGLGDTAMYLCATSGEMWRAGINYEQYFGPGTRLTVT.

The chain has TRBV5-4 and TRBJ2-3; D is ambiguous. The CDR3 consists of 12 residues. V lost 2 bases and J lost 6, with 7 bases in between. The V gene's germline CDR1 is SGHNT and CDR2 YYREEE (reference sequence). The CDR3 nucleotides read TGTGCCAGCAGCTTCCGGCCTGATACGCAGTATTTT. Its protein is CASSFRPDTQYF. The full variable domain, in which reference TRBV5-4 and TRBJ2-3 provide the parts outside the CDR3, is ETGVTQSPTHLIKTRGQQVTLRCSSQSGHNTVSWYQQALGQGPQFIFQYYREEENGRGNFPPRFSGLQFPNYSSELNVNALELDDSALYLCASSFRPDTQYFGPGTRLTVL.

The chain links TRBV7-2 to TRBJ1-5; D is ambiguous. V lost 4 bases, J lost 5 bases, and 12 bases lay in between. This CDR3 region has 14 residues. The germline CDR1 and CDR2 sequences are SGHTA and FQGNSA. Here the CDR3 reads CASSSRAVYQPQHF. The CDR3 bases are TGTGCCAGCAGCTCGCGAGCGGTTTATCAGCCCCAGCATTTT.

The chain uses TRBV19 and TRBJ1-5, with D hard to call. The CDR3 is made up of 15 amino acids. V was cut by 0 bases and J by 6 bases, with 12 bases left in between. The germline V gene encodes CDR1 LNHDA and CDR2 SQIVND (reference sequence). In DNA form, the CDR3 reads TGTGCCAGTAGTATAGACCCCGGATCCAGTCAGCCCCAGCATTTT. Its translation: CASSIDPGSSQPQHF.

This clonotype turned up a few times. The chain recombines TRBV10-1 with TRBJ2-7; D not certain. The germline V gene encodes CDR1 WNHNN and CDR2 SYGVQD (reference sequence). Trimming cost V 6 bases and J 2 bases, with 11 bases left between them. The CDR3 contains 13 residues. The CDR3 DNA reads TGCGCCAGCAGAGAAGGCCCAGCCTACGAGCAGTACTTC. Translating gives CASREGPAYEQYF.

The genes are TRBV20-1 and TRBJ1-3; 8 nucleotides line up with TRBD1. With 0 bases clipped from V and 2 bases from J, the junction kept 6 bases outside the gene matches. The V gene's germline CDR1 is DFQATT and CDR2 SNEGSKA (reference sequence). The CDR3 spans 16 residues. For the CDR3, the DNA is TGCAGTGCTAGAGATGGGCAGGGGGCAGCTGGAAACACCATATATTTT. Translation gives CSARDGQGAAGNTIYF.

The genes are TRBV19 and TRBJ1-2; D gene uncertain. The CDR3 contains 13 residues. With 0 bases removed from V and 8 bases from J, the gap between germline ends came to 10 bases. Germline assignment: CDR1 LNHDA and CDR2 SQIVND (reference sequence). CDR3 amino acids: CASSIDGRLGYTF. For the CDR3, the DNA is TGTGCCAGTAGTATAGATGGACGTTTGGGCTACACCTTC.

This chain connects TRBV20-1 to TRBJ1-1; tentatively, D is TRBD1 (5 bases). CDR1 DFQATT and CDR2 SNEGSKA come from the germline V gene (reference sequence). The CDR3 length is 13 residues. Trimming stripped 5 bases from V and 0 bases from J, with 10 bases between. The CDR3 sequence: CSAFGGMNTEAFF. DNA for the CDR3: TGCAGTGCTTTCGGGGGGATGAACACTGAAGCTTTCTTT.

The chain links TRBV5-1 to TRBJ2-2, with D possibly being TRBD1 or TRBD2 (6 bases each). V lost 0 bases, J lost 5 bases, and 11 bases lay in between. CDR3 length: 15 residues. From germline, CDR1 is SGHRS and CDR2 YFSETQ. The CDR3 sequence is CASSLAGAGTGELFF. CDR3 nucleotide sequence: TGCGCCAGCAGCTTGGCAGGGGCGGGGACCGGGGAGCTGTTTTTT.

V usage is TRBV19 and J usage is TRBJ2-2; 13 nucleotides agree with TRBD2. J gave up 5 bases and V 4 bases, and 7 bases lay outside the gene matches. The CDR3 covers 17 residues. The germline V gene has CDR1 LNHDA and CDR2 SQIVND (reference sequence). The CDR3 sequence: CASSRTSGGPGTGELFF. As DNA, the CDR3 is TGTGCCAGTAGTAGGACTAGCGGGGGCCCGGGGACCGGGGAGCTGTTTTTT. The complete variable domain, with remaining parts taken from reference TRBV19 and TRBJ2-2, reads DGGITQSPKYLFRKEGQNVTLSCEQNLNHDAMYWYRQDPGQGLRLIYYSQIVNDFQKGDIAEGYSVSREKKESFPLTVTSAQKNPTAFYLCASSRTSGGPGTGELFFGEGSRLTVL.